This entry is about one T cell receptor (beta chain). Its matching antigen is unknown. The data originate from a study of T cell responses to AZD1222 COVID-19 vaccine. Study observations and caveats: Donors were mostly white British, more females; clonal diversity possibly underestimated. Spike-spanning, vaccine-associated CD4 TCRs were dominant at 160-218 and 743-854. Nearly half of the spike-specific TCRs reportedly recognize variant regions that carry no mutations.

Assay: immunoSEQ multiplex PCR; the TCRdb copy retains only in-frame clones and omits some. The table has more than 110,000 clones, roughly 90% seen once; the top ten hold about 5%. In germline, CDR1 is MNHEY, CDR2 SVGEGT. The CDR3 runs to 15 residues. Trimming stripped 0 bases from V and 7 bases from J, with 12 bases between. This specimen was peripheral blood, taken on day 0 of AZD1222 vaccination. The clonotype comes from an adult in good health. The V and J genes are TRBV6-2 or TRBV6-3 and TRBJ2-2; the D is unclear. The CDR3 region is CASSYSFIIYGELFF. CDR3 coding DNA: TGTGCCAGCAGTTACTCCTTCATCATCTACGGGGAGCTGTTTTTT.